This T cell receptor beta chain was obtained from a study of cytomegalovirus exposure and HLA in healthy donors. Study conclusions and caveats: The study put roughly 160 TCR beta chains on its list as cytomegalovirus-associated.

This CDR3 spans 14 amino acids. Germline lookup yields CDR1 MNHEY and CDR2 SVGAGI. V lost 5 bases and J 2 bases, leaving 12 bases between the germline ends. Both 60 Vbeta primers and 13 Jbeta primers went into the PCR. The repertoire was sequenced with immunoSEQ multiplex PCR; TCRdb's copy has only in-frame clones and lacks some. The sample lists roughly 70,000 clones, approximately 82% occurring once. This clone was seen only once. As yet, its antigen is unknown. Sequencing was carried out using PBMCs. The chain combines TRBV6-5 with TRBJ2-5; D call uncertain. The clonotype comes from a young man in good health and CMV-seronegative. The CDR3 DNA is TGTGCCAGCAGTCCGACAAATCAACAAGAGACCCAGTACTTC. It codes for CASSPTNQQETQYF.